A single sample gave rise to the 19 T cell receptor beta chains below, sequenced in a study of neurological immune-mediated disorders. Using its own MiXCR run on the 5' RACE reads, TCRdb lists one record per CDR3 protein. This table has roughly 15,000 distinct CDR3 sequences, around 13% appearing once. The source material was CD8+ T cells from blood. The receptors shown here come from a female donor with HTLV-1-associated myelopathy (HAM/TSP).

This clonotype was found many times. J is TRBJ2-6 and V is TRBV20-1; D tentatively reads TRBD1 or TRBD2 (5 bases each). Trimming left V 6 bases short and J 4 bases short, with 13 bases between. The CDR3 covers 14 residues. Germline V CDR1 and CDR2: DFQATT, SNEGSKA (reference sequence). DNA of the CDR3: TGCAGTGCCCCATGGGGGAAAGGGGCCAACGTCCTGACTTTC. Protein: CSAPWGKGANVLTF.

This clonotype was seen repeatedly, ten times or more. The chain couples TRBV7-2 to TRBJ2-7; TRBD2 aligns across 7 bases. The CDR3 length is 14 residues. V lost 3 bases to trimming and J lost 3 bases; unmatched junction nucleotides: 5. Germline values: CDR1 SGHTA, CDR2 FQGNSA. Here the CDR3 DNA reads TGTGCCAGCAGCTTGACACCGGGGGGCTACGAGCAGTACTTC. It yields the protein CASSLTPGGYEQYF.

At least ten counts were recorded for this clonotype. The V call is TRBV7-9, the J call TRBJ2-1, with 10 bases identical to TRBD2. Germline V lookup: CDR1 SEHNR, CDR2 FQNEAQ (reference sequence). This CDR3 spans 15 amino acids. Germline trimming cut 5 bases from V and 8 bases from J; bases unmatched to any gene: 9. The CDR3 here is CASSLSGGAGHEQFF. The CDR3 DNA follows: TGTGCCAGCAGCCTCAGCGGGGGGGCCGGACATGAGCAGTTCTTC.

This clonotype has just one count. V is TRBV28 and J is TRBJ2-7; a possible D gene is TRBD2 (5 bases). The CDR3 is 12 amino acids. V lost 6 bases to trimming and J lost 5 bases, with 11 bases between them. Germline CDR1 is MDHEN and CDR2 is SYDVKM. The CDR3 region is CASRDSEDEQYF. CDR3 sequence (DNA): TGTGCCAGCAGGGATAGCGAAGACGAGCAGTACTTC.

This clonotype was recorded many times. The rearrangement uses TRBV27 and TRBJ2-7; 11 bases match TRBD2. From germline, CDR1 is MNHEY and CDR2 SMNVEV (reference sequence). The CDR3 sequence is 15 residues long. V shed 2 bases, J shed 5 bases, and the junction held 5 bases outside the gene matches. DNA for the CDR3: TGTGCCAGCAGTTTAATCCCTAGCGGGAGGAACGAGCAGTACTTC. Amino acids: CASSLIPSGRNEQYF.

This clonotype rates as medium-sized. The genes are TRBV5-6 and TRBJ1-2; TRBD1 aligns across 7 bases. Unmatched junction bases numbered 12, after V lost 4 bases and J lost 3 bases. The CDR3 has 16 amino acids. Per the germline V gene, CDR1 is SGHDT and CDR2 is YYEEEE. The CDR3 DNA reads as TGTGCCAGCAGCCGCCTGACAGGGTTTAAGGACTATGGCTACACCTTC. It translates to CASSRLTGFKDYGYTF.

Ten or more counts support this clonotype. This sequence joins TRBV19 and TRBJ2-1, with TRBD2 as a possible D gene (7 bases). The ends were cut back, 5 bases at V and 7 bases at J, with 15 bases in the middle. Germline CDR1 reads LNHDA; CDR2 reads SQIVND (reference sequence). The CDR3 loop spans 14 amino acids. The CDR3 here is CASSYGGAGNEQFF. CDR3 DNA: TGTGCCAGTAGTTATGGGGGGGCAGGGAATGAGCAGTTCTTC.

In its sample, this clonotype is medium-sized. The V gene is TRBV7-6, the J gene TRBJ2-6, with no clear D. V shed 3 bases and J shed 0 bases, with 6 bases lying between them. Per germline, CDR1 SGHVS and CDR2 FNYEAQ. The CDR3 totals 15 residues. CDR3 DNA sequence: TGTGCCAGCAGCTTGAGTCCCTCTGGGGCCAACGTCCTGACTTTC. This encodes CASSLSPSGANVLTF.

In its sample, this clonotype was seen many times. V usage is TRBV7-2 and J usage is TRBJ2-7, with D perhaps TRBD2 (5 bases). CDR3 length: 13 residues. With 6 bases removed from V and 3 bases from J, the gap between germline ends came to 12 bases. The germline CDR1 and CDR2 sequences are SGHTA and FQGNSA. CDR3 protein: CASRPRAHYEQYF. DNA for the CDR3: TGTGCCAGCAGACCGCGGGCCCACTACGAGCAGTACTTC.

This chain joins TRBV20-1 and TRBJ1-2; TRBD1 aligns across 9 bases. CDR3 length equals 15 residues. Germline assignment: CDR1 DFQATT and CDR2 SNEGSKA (reference sequence). The V gene end was trimmed by 2 bases and the J gene end by 8 bases; junction bases not matched to a gene: 12. CDR3 DNA: TGCAGTGCTAGAACCATGGACAGGGGCGCGGAGGGCTACACCTTC. Its protein product is CSARTMDRGAEGYTF.

In this sample, this clonotype turned up many times. The chain is built from TRBV20-1 and TRBJ2-7; TRBD2 might be the D (6 bases). The germline V gene has CDR1 DFQATT and CDR2 SNEGSKA (reference sequence). The CDR3 covers 13 residues. Trimming removed 3 bases at V and 5 bases at J, with 14 bases between. The CDR3 reads CSASPREFDEQYF. The CDR3 DNA reads as TGCAGTGCTAGTCCTCGGGAGTTCGACGAGCAGTACTTC.

The chain uses TRBV6-5 and TRBJ2-7; 7 bases agree with TRBD2. Germline trimming cut 9 bases from V and 1 base from J; bases unmatched to any gene: 21. This CDR3 comprises 18 residues. The V gene's germline CDR1 is MNHEY and CDR2 SVGAGI. The CDR3 is CASIARGVFALNSYEQYF. CDR3 nucleotide sequence: TGTGCCAGTATTGCACGGGGGGTTTTTGCCTTGAATTCCTACGAGCAGTACTTC.

This clonotype was counted many times. V is TRBV5-6 and J is TRBJ2-2, with 9 positions matching TRBD2. The CDR3 covers 13 residues. Germline loops: CDR1 SGHDT, CDR2 YYEEEE. The V gene end was trimmed by 5 bases and the J gene end by 6 bases; junction bases not matched to a gene: 2. The CDR3 here is CASRIAGAGELFF. In nucleotides, the CDR3 is TGTGCCAGCAGGATAGCGGGAGCCGGGGAGCTGTTTTTT.

This clonotype is large in the sample. J is TRBJ2-3 and V is TRBV11-1, with D maybe TRBD2 (6 bases). Germline CDR1 and CDR2: SGHAT and FQDESV (reference sequence). V was clipped by 7 bases and J by 0 bases, with 8 bases between them. The CDR3 is 13 amino acids. The CDR3 is CASMGTSTDTQYF. DNA for the CDR3: TGTGCCAGCATGGGGACTAGCACAGATACGCAGTATTTT.

This clonotype was found many times. This chain links TRBV5-1 with TRBJ1-5; D is possibly TRBD1 (5 bases). Trimming cost V 0 bases and J 4 bases, with 5 bases left between them. The CDR3 is 13 residues long. Germline CDR1 and CDR2: SGHRS and YFSETQ. The CDR3 spells CASSLGQNQPQHF. DNA for the CDR3: TGCGCCAGCAGCTTGGGACAGAATCAGCCCCAGCATTTT.

A remark on this clonotype: The junction does not match germline at one end; this may be a read error. The chain employs TRBV29-1 and TRBJ2-2; possible D gene TRBD2, 6 bases. The CDR3 contains 12 residues. In germline, CDR1 is SQVTM, CDR2 ANQGSEA. CDR3 residues: CSVRTNTVELFF. As DNA, the CDR3 is TGCAGCGTCCGGACTAACACCGTGGAGCTGTTTTTT.

This clonotype was seen many times. The chain uses TRBV4-1 and TRBJ2-7, with D tentatively TRBD1 (6 bases). The CDR3 loop spans 13 amino acids. V was pared by 5 bases and J by 3 bases, with 11 bases between. CDR1 and CDR2 from the germline V gene are MGHRA and YSYEKL. CDR3 residues: CASSTRDNYEQYF. Here the CDR3 DNA reads TGCGCCAGCAGCACACGGGACAACTACGAGCAGTACTTC.

This clonotype was observed at least ten times. V is TRBV15 and J is TRBJ2-2; 9 positions agree with TRBD1. Trimming took 4 bases from V and 4 from J; bases not matched to a gene: 10. Germline CDR1 reads LNHNV; CDR2 reads YYDKDF (reference sequence). The CDR3 is 17 amino acids. CDR3 protein: CATSKDFRDRATGELFF. For the CDR3, the DNA is TGTGCCACCAGCAAAGATTTCCGGGACAGGGCCACCGGGGAGCTGTTTTTT.

The CDR3 loop is CSAREMDSKQYF. CDR3 DNA sequence: TGCAGTGCTAGAGAAATGGATTCCAAGCAGTACTTC. The genes are TRBV20-1 and TRBJ2-7; D unclear. The CDR3 sequence is 12 residues long. Trimming took 0 bases from V and 8 from J, leaving 11 bases between them. In germline, CDR1 is DFQATT, CDR2 SNEGSKA (reference sequence).